This T cell receptor beta chain appears in the sequencing data of a study of blood T cell repertoires in COVID-19. This clone was detected once. The repertoire was sequenced with immunoSEQ multiplex PCR; TCRdb's copy has only in-frame clones and lacks some. The sample gives approximately 500,000 clones, 88% of which show up once; less than 2% is in the top ten. The germline gives CDR1 MDHEN, CDR2 SYDVKM. V lost 6 bases, J lost 6 bases, and 18 bases stayed unmatched. This CDR3 spans 17 amino acids. Material for sequencing was PBMCs or T cells enriched from blood (not recorded which). The rearrangement links TRBV28 to TRBJ2-7; TRBD1 agrees at 9 bases. This TCR was recovered from a woman aged 40 to 50 who had recovered from COVID-19. The CDR3 region has the DNA TGTGCCAGCAGCCCTCCCTCCTGGGGACAGGGTTTCGGCGAGCAGTACTTC. It is translated as CASSPPSWGQGFGEQYF.